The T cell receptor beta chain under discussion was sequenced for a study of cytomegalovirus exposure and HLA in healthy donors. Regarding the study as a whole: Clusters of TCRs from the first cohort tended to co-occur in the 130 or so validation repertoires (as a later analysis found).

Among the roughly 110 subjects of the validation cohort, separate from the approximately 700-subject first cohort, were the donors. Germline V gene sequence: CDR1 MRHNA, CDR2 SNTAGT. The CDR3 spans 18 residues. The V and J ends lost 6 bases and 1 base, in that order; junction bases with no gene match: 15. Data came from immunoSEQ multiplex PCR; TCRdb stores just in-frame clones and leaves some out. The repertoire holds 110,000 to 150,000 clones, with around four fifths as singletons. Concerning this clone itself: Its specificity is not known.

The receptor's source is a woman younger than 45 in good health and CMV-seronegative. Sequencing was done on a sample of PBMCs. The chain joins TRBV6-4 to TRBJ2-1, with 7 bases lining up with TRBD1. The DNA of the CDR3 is TGTGCCAGCAGCCGGACAGGTTCGAGGGTAGTGTCCTACAATGAGCAGTTCTTC. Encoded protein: CASSRTGSRVVSYNEQFF.